This T cell receptor (beta chain) was sequenced for a study of shared clonotypes between healthy human individuals. At the level of the study: The study used three CD4 naive, three CD4 memory, two CD8 naive and one CD8 memory plate per donor.

Combination of CD45RO+ cells with CCR7-negative CD45RA+ TemRA cells was used for CD8 memory. About this clone itself: The antigen is not known.

Regarding the study as a whole: In several donors, about 5% of naive CD4 clonotypes appeared in common. Among donors, the sharing of clonotypes was expected to be influenced by sequencing depth.

V lost 8 bases, J lost 1 base, and 9 bases lay in between. Germline V CDR1 and CDR2: MNHEY, SMNVEV (reference sequence). This CDR3 contains 13 residues. The protocol was immunoSEQ multiplex PCR, while the TCRdb copy is restricted to in-frame clones and leaves out a portion. The sample carries about 690,000 clones, around 90% recorded once. Sequencing was performed on memory CD8+ T cells from PBMCs. Documented subset: CD45RO+ cells pooled with CCR7-negative TemRA cells. V and J are TRBV27 and TRBJ2-4; D is possibly TRBD1 (5 bases). The source of this sequence is a man between 18 and 29 years old in good health. Some clones in this sample may be carry-over from other donors' samples. CDR3 region: CASPPGAKNIQYF. The CDR3 DNA follows: TGTGCCAGCCCCCCAGGGGCCAAAAACATTCAGTACTTC.